This T cell receptor (beta chain) was recorded in a study of response to subunit inactivated influenza vaccine. TCRdb reprocessed the RT-PCR reads with MiXCR, giving one entry per CDR3 protein. The sample holds 500,000 to 600,000 distinct CDR3 sequences, around 11% seen once. Findings of the study overall: Authors suggested that a seasonal influenza vaccination recruits few new T cells each time.

This clonotype was detected a few times. What it binds is unknown. Per the germline V gene, CDR1 is LGHDT and CDR2 is YNNKEL (reference sequence). The V gene lost 1 base and the J gene lost 5 bases, with 11 bases spanning the gap. The CDR3 is made up of 15 amino acids. The chain combines TRBV3-1 with TRBJ2-2; a weak D match, TRBD2 (5 bases). The specimen was PBMCs from blood, collected on the day of vaccination. The receptor was isolated from a man in his fifties who received an inactivated influenza vaccine. The CDR3, as DNA: TGTGCCAGCAGCCAAGGTAGAGGGTGGACCGGGGAGCTGTTTTTT. Translating it yields CASSQGRGWTGELFF.